The T cell receptor beta chain under discussion was sequenced for a study of shared clonotypes between healthy human individuals. Trimming took 0 bases from V and 1 from J, leaving 9 bases between them. This CDR3 is 15 amino acids long. CDR1 and CDR2 (germline): SGHTA, FQGNSA. Each cell subset's genomic DNA was divided evenly among several immunoSEQ plates. The table came from immunoSEQ multiplex PCR; TCRdb's copy has only in-frame clones and leaves some out. The sample has 2 million to 3 million clones, approximately 94% seen once. The V call is TRBV7-2, the J call TRBJ1-1; D is undetermined. Sequenced material: naive CD4+ T cells from PBMCs. The subset is: CD45RA+ positively selected. The source of this sequence is a man younger than 35 in good health. Some clones in this sample may be carry-over from other donors' samples. CDR3 nucleotides: TGTGCCAGCAGCTTAGCGATTGCCCAGAACACTGAAGCTTTCTTT. Translation: CASSLAIAQNTEAFF. The whole variable domain, remainder taken from reference TRBV7-2 and TRBJ1-1, is GAGVSQSPSNKVTEKGKDVELRCDPISGHTALYWYRQSLGQGLEFLIYFQGNSAPDKSGLPSDRFSAERTGGSVSTLTIQRTQQEDSAVYLCASSLAIAQNTEAFFGQGTRLTVV.